This T cell receptor beta chain is from a study of PD-1 blockade in classical Hodgkin lymphoma. Trimming at V came to 0 bases and at J to 7 bases, leaving 9 bases not matched to a gene. CDR1 LGHNA and CDR2 YSLEER come from the germline V gene. The CDR3 is 16 amino acids. The repertoire was sequenced with immunoSEQ multiplex PCR; TCRdb's copy has only in-frame clones and lacks some. The profile shows under 45,000 clones, 60% to 70% of them singletons. Time point defined: cycle 4 day 1 (C4D1), after 5 to 7 weeks of nivolumab. Relapse after autologous stem cell transplantation occurred in every patient, and brentuximab vedotin exposure varied.

Sequencing was performed on peripheral blood mononuclear cells (PBMCs), taken before the fourth cycle of nivolumab. This TCR came from a human donor with classical Hodgkin lymphoma. The chain joins TRBV4-3 to TRBJ1-2; 9 bases fit TRBD1. CDR3 amino acids: CASSQDIGQGFSGYTF. CDR3 DNA sequence: TGCGCCAGCAGCCAAGATATAGGACAGGGGTTCTCTGGCTACACCTTC.